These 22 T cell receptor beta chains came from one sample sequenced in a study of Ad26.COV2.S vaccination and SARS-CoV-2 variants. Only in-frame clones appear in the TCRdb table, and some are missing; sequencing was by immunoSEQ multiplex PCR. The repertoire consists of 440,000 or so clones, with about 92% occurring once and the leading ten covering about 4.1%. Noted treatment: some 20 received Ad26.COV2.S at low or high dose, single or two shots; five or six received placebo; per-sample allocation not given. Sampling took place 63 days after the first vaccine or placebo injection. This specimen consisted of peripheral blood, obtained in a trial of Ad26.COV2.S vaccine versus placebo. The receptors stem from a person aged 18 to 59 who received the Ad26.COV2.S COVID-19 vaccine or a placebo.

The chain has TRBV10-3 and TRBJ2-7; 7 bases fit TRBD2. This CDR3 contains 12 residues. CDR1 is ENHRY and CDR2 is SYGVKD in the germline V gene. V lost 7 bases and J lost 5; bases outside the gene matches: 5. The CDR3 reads CAINNRGDEQYF. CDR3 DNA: TGTGCCATCAATAACCGGGGGGACGAGCAGTACTTC.

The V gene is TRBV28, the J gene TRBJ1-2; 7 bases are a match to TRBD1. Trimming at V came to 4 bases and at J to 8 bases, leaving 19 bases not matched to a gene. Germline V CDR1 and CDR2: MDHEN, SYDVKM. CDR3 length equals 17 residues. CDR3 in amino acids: CASSSMIASDRVDGYTF. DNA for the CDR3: TGTGCCAGCAGTTCAATGATTGCGAGTGACAGGGTTGACGGCTACACCTTC.

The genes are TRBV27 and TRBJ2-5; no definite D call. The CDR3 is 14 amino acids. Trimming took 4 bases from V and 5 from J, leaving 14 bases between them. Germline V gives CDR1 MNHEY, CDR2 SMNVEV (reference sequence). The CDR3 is CASSYLGPQETQYF. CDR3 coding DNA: TGTGCCAGCAGTTATTTAGGGCCCCAGGAGACCCAGTACTTC.

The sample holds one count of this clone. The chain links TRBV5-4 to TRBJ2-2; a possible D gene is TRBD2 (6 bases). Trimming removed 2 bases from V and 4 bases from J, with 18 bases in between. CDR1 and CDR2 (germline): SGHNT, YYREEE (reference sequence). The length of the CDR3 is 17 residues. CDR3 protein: CASSLNRDWASTGELFF. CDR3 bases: TGTGCCAGCAGCTTAAACCGGGACTGGGCGTCCACCGGGGAGCTGTTTTTT.

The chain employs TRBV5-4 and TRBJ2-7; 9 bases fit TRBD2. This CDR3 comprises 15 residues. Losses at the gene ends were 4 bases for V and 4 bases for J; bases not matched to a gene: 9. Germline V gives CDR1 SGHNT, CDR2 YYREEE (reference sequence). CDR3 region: CASSPLAGEGYEQYF. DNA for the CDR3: TGTGCCAGCAGCCCCTTAGCGGGAGAAGGATACGAGCAGTACTTC.

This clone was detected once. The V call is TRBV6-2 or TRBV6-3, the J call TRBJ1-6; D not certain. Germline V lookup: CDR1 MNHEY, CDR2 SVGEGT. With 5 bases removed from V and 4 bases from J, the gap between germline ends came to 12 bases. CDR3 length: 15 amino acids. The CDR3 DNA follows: TGTGCCAGCAGTCTCCCTGTCGGATATAATTCACCCCTCCACTTT. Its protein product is CASSLPVGYNSPLHF.

This CDR3 reads CASSSLPGLAGGGSYNEQFF. In DNA form, the CDR3 reads TGTGCCAGCAGTTCACTTCCGGGACTAGCGGGAGGGGGCTCCTACAATGAGCAGTTCTTC. This sequence joins TRBV28 and TRBJ2-1, with TRBD2 identical over 16 bases. V dropped 4 bases and J dropped 0; count of bases not matched to a gene: 9. The CDR3 is made up of 20 amino acids. The germline gives CDR1 MDHEN, CDR2 SYDVKM.

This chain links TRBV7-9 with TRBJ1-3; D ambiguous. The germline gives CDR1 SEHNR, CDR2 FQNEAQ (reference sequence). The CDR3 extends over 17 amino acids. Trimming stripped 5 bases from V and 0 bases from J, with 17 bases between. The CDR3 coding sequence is TGTGCCAGCAGCCCCGGTGGAGGGCCGAGCTCTGGAAACACCATATATTTT. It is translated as CASSPGGGPSSGNTIYF.

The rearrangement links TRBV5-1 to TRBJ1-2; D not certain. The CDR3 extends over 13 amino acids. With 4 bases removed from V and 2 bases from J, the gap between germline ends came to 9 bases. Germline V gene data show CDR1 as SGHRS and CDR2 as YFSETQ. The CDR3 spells CASSPSTNYGYTF. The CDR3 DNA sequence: TGCGCCAGCAGCCCGTCAACCAACTATGGCTACACCTTC.

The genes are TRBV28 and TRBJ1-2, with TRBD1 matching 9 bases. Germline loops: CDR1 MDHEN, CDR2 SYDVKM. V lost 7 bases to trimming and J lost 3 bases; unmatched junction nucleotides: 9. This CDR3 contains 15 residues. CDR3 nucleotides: TGTGCCAGCACCCTCAGTGGGACAGGGTACTATGGCTACACCTTC. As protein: CASTLSGTGYYGYTF.

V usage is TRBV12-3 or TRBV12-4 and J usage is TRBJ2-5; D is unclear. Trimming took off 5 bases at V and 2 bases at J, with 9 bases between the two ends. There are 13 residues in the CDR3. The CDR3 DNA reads TGTGCCAGCAGTGAGGACCTACAAGAGACCCAGTACTTC. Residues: CASSEDLQETQYF.

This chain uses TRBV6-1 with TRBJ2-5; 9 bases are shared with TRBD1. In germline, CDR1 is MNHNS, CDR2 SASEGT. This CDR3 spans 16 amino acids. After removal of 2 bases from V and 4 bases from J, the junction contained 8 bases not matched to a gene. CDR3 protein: CASSEWGTGSGETQYF. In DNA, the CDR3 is TGTGCCAGCAGTGAATGGGGGACAGGGTCTGGAGAGACCCAGTACTTC.

The DNA for the CDR3 is TGTGCCAGTCCGTCCAACGTCGCGGGAGGGAACACCGGGGAGCTGTTTTTT. Protein product: CASPSNVAGGNTGELFF. The rearrangement joins TRBV7-2 to TRBJ2-2; 8 bases fit TRBD2. CDR1 is SGHTA and CDR2 is FQGNSA in the germline V gene. This CDR3 spans 17 amino acids. J lost 1 base, V lost 9 bases, and 13 bases had no gene match.

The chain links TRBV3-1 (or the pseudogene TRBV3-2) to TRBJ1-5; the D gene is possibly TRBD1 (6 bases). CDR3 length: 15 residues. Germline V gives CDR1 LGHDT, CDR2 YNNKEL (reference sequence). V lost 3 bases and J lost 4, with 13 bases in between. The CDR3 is CASSQGTSVNQPQHF. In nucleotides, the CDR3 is TGTGCCAGCAGCCAGGGGACATCCGTTAATCAGCCCCAGCATTTT.

CDR3 in amino acids: CASSETDTQYF. Here the CDR3 DNA reads TGTGCCAGCAGTGAAACAGATACGCAGTATTTT. V and J are TRBV2 and TRBJ2-3; D unclear. Germline CDR1 SNHLY, CDR2 FYNNEI. V dropped 2 bases and J dropped 3 bases, with 0 bases sitting between them. The CDR3 length is 11 residues.

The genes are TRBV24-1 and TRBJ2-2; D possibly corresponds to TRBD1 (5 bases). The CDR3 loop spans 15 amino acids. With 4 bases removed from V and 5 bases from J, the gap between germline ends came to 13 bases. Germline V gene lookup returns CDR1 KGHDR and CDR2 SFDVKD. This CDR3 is CATSDPDSSTGELFF. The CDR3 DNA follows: TGTGCCACCAGTGACCCCGACAGCTCAACCGGGGAGCTGTTTTTT.

This CDR3 reads CASSYSGTSGLEQYF. The CDR3 DNA is TGTGCCAGCAGTTACTCCGGGACTAGCGGGCTAGAGCAGTACTTC. This sequence joins TRBV6-2 or TRBV6-3 and TRBJ2-7; 12 bases match TRBD2. With 0 bases clipped from V and 7 bases from J, the junction kept 4 bases outside the gene matches. This CDR3 contains 15 residues. Germline CDR1 is MNHEY and CDR2 is SVGEGT.

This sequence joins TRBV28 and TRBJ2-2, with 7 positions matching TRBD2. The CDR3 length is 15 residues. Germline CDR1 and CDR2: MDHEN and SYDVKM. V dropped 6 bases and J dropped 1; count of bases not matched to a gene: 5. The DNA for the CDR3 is TGTGCCAGCAGCTCGGGACTACTGAACACCGGGGAGCTGTTTTTT. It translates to CASSSGLLNTGELFF.

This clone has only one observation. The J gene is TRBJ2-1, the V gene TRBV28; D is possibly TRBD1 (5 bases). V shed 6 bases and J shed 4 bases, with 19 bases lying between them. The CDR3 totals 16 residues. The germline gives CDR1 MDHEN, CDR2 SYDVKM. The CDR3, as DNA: TGTGCCAGCAGGCCGACTGACAGTATGCTATACAATGAGCAGTTCTTC. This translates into CASRPTDSMLYNEQFF.

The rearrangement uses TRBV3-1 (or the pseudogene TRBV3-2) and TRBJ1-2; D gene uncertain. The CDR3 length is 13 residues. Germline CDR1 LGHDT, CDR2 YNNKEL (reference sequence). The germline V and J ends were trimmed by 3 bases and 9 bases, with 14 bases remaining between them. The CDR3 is CASSHLADLSYTF. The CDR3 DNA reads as TGTGCCAGCAGCCATTTAGCGGATCTAAGCTACACCTTC.

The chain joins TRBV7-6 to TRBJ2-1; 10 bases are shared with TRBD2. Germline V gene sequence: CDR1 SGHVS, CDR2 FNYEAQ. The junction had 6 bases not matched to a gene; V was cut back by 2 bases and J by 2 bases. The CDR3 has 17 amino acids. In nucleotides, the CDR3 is TGTGCCAGCAGCTTAACCCCAACTAGCGGGACCTACAATGAGCAGTTCTTC. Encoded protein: CASSLTPTSGTYNEQFF.

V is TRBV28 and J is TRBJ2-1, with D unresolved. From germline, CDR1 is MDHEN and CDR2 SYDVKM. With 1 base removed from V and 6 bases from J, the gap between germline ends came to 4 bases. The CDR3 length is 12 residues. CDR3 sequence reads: CASSLFLNEQFF. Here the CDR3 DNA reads TGTGCCAGCAGTTTATTCCTCAATGAGCAGTTCTTC.